Presented here are 6 T cell receptor beta chains from one specimen sequenced in a study of shared clonotypes between healthy human individuals (TCRdb year 2020). Library method: the immunoSEQ multiplex PCR assay. The immuneACCESS repertoire file appears here via TCRdb, limited to in-frame rearrangements. These files lack a portion of the clones; in checked studies, under half of the deficit traces to unresolved V genes, and the cause of the others is not known. The table for this sample lists about 2.4 million clones; 93% of them were counted only once. About 0.39% of the sample is taken by the ten largest. Input material: naive CD4+ T cells from PBMCs. The cell subset or site label here, explained by the study, means: CD45RA+ positively selected. The source is a man aged 18 to 29 in good health. Some clones in this sample may be carry-over from other donors' samples.

This chain joins TRBV5-1 and TRBJ2-7; D is perhaps TRBD1 (6 bases). The ends were cut back, 0 bases at V and 3 bases at J, with 13 bases in the middle. The CDR3 has 15 amino acids. Germline V CDR1 and CDR2: SGHRS, YFSETQ. The CDR3 protein is CASSLGRGRLYEQYF. CDR3 sequence (DNA): TGCGCCAGCAGCTTGGGCAGGGGACGTCTCTACGAGCAGTACTTC.

As concerns this clone: The identical CDR3 is also encoded by other nucleotide sequences in the sample. The rearrangement uses TRBV5-1 and TRBJ2-3; D unresolved. The V gene's germline CDR1 is SGHRS and CDR2 YFSETQ. The V end lost 5 bases, the J end lost 0 bases, and 7 bases lay between the germline ends. This CDR3 is built from 13 residues. CDR3 sequence reads: CASSGLSTDTQYF. The DNA of the CDR3 is TGCGCCAGCAGTGGGCTCAGCACAGATACGCAGTATTTT.

The chain has TRBV27 and TRBJ1-5, with D maybe TRBD1 (5 bases). The CDR3 loop spans 16 amino acids. V shed 5 bases and J shed 4 bases, with 18 bases lying between them. The germline V gene encodes CDR1 MNHEY and CDR2 SMNVEV (reference sequence). The CDR3 protein is CASSPRQPVSNQPQHF. The CDR3 region has the DNA TGTGCCAGCAGTCCACGACAGCCCGTGTCGAATCAGCCCCAGCATTTT.

The V call is TRBV5-4, the J call TRBJ2-7; D not certain. Germline CDR1 reads SGHNT; CDR2 reads YYREEE (reference sequence). The V end lost 1 base, the J end lost 0 bases, and 14 bases lay between the germline ends. The CDR3 contains 16 residues. CDR3 protein: CASSLPNTESSYEQYF. CDR3 bases: TGTGCCAGCAGCTTGCCAAATACAGAGAGCTCCTACGAGCAGTACTTC.

This chain joins TRBV29-1 and TRBJ2-3; perhaps TRBD1 as D (5 bases). CDR3 length equals 13 residues. Germline V gene data show CDR1 as SQVTM and CDR2 as ANQGSEA. V was trimmed by 4 bases and J by 2 bases, leaving 10 bases between them. The CDR3 sequence is CSVATGFTDTQYF. In DNA, the CDR3 is TGCAGCGTTGCAACAGGTTTCACAGATACGCAGTATTTT.

Notes on this clone: Other DNA sequences from this sample encode an identical CDR3 as well. This chain uses TRBV28 with TRBJ2-1, with TRBD2 as a possible D gene (6 bases). Trimming shortened V by 3 bases and J by 13 bases, and 10 bases separated the two germline ends. This CDR3 has 11 residues. Germline V lookup: CDR1 MDHEN, CDR2 SYDVKM. CDR3 sequence (DNA): TGTGCCAGCAGTTTTGGGCGGGAACAGTTCTTC. It encodes CASSFGREQFF.